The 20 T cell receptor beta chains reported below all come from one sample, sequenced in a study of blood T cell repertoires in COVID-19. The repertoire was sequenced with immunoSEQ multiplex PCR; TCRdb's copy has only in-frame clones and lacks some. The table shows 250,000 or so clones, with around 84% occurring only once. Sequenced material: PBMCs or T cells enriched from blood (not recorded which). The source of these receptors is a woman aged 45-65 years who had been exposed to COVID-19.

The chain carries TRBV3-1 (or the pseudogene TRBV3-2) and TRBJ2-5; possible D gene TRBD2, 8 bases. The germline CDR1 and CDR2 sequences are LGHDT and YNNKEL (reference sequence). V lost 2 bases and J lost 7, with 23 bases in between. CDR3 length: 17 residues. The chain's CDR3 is CASSQPKTGARGGTQYF. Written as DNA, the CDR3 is TGTGCCAGCAGCCAACCAAAAACAGGGGCCCGGGGGGGGACCCAGTACTTC.

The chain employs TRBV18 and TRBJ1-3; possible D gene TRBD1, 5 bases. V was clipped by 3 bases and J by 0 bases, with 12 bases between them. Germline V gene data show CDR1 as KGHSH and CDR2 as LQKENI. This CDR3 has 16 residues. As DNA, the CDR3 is TGTGCCAGCTCACCCCTTAAGACAGCCTCTGGAAACACCATATATTTT. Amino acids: CASSPLKTASGNTIYF.

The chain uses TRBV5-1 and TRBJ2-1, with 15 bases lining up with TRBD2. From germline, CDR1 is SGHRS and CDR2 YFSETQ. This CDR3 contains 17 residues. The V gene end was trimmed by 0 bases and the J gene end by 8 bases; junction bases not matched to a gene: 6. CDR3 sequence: CASSLARTSGGADEQFF. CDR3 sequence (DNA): TGCGCCAGCAGCTTGGCCCGGACTAGCGGGGGGGCCGATGAGCAGTTCTTC. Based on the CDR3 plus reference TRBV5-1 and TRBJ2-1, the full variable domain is KAGVTQTPRYLIKTRGQQVTLSCSPISGHRSVSWYQQTPGQGLQFLFEYFSETQRNKGNFPGRFSGRQFSNSRSEMNVSTLELGDSALYLCASSLARTSGGADEQFFGPGTRLTVL.

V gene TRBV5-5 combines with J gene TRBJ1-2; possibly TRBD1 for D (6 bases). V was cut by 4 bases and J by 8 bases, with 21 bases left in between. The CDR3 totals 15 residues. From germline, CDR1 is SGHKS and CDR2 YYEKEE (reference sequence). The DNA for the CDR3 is TGTGCCAGCAGCCTGGACCCCGGACAGTTGTTCGGCTACACCTTC. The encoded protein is CASSLDPGQLFGYTF.

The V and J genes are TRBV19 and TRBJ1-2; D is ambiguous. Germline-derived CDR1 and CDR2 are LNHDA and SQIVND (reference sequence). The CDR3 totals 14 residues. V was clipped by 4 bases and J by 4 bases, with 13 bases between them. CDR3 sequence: CASSNRARGYGYTF. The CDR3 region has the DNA TGTGCCAGTAGTAACCGGGCCCGGGGCTATGGCTACACCTTC.

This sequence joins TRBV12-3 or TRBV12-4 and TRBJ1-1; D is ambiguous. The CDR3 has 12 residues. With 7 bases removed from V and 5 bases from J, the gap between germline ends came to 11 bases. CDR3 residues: CASTKGGTEAFF. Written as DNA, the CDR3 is TGTGCCAGCACTAAGGGAGGGACTGAAGCTTTCTTT.

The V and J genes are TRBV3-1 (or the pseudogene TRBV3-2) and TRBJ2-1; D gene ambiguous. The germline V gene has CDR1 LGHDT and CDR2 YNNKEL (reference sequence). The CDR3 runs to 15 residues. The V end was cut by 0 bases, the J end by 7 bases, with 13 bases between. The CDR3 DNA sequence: TGTGCCAGCAGCCAAGAACCCCTGAGTGTGAATGAGCAGTTCTTC. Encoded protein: CASSQEPLSVNEQFF.

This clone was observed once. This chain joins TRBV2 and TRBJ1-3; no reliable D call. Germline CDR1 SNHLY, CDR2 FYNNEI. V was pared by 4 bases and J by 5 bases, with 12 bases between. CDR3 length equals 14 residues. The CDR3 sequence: CASSGGSARNTIYF. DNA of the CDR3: TGTGCCAGCAGTGGAGGGTCGGCTCGAAACACCATATATTTT. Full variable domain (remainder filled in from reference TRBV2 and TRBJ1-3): EPEVTQTPSHQVTQMGQEVILRCVPISNHLYFYWYRQILGQKVEFLVSFYNNEISEKSEIFDDQFSVERPDGSNFTLKIRSTKLEDSAMYFCASSGGSARNTIYFGEGSWLTVV.

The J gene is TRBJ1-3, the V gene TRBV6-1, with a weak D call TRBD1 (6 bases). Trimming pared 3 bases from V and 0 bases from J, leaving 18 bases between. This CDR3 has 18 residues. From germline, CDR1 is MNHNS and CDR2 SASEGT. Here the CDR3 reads CASSDRGRVSGSGNTIYF. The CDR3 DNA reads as TGTGCCAGCAGTGACAGGGGCCGTGTATCCGGCTCTGGAAACACCATATATTTT.

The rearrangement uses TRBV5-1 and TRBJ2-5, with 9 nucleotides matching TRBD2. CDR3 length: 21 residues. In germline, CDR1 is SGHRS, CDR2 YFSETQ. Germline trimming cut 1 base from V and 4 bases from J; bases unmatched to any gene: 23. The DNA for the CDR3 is TGCGCCAGCAGCTTGATCTCTAGCGGGGTTGGGTCCCCTCGCTCCGTAGAGACCCAGTACTTC. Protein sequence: CASSLISSGVGSPRSVETQYF.

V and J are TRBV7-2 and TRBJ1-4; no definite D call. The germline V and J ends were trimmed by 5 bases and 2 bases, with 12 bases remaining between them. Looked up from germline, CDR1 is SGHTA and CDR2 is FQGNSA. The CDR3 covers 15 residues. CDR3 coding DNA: TGTGCCAGCAGCGCCGTACGCGCCACTAATGAAAAACTGTTTTTT. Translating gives CASSAVRATNEKLFF.

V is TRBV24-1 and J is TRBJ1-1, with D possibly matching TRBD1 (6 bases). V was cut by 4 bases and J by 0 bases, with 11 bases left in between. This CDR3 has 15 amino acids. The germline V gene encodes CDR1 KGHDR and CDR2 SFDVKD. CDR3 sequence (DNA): TGTGCCACCAGTGAGGGGGCAGGATTGAACACTGAAGCTTTCTTT. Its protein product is CATSEGAGLNTEAFF.

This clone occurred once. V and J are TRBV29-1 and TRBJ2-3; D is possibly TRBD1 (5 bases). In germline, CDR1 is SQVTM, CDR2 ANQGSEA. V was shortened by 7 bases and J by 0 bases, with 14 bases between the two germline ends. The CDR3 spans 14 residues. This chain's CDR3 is CSADGARSTDTQYF. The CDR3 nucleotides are TGCAGCGCCGATGGGGCCCGTAGCACAGATACGCAGTATTTT.

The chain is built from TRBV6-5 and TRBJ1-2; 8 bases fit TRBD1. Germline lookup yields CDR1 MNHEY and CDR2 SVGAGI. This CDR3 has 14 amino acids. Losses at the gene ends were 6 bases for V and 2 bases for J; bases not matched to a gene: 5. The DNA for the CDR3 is TGTGCCAGCAGAAAAACAGGGGGAAACTATGGCTACACCTTC. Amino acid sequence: CASRKTGGNYGYTF.

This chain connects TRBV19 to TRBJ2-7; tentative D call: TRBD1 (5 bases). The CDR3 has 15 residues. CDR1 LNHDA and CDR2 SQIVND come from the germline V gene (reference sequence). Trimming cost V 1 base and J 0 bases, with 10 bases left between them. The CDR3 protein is CASSIAAGSSYEQYF. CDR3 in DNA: TGTGCCAGTAGTATAGCGGCAGGGTCCTCCTACGAGCAGTACTTC.

CDR3 bases: TGTGCCAGCAGCCAACAGGCAGCGCAGTACTTC. Translated: CASSQQAAQYF. The chain recombines TRBV3-1 (or the pseudogene TRBV3-2) with TRBJ2-7; D not certain. Trimming shortened V by 2 bases and J by 9 bases, and 8 bases separated the two germline ends. This CDR3 spans 11 amino acids. CDR1 and CDR2 from the germline V gene are LGHDT and YNNKEL (reference sequence).

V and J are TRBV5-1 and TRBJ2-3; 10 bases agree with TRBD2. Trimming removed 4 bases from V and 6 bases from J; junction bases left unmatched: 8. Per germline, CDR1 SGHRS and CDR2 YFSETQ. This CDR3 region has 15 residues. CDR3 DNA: TGCGCCAGCAGCACAGGACTAGCGGCCTTTGATACGCAGTATTTT. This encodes CASSTGLAAFDTQYF.

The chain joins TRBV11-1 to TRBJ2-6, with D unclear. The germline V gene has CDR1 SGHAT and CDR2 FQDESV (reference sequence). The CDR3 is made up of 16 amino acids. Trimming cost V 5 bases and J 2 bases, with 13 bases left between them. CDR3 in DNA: TGTGCCAGCAGCCCCCGGGTCTCACCTGGGGCCAACGTCCTGACTTTC. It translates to CASSPRVSPGANVLTF.

The CDR3 is CSASKQMNEQFF. The CDR3 DNA reads TGCAGTGCTAGTAAACAGATGAATGAGCAGTTCTTC. The chain has TRBV20-1 and TRBJ2-1; no definite D call. Germline V lookup: CDR1 DFQATT, CDR2 SNEGSKA (reference sequence). Trimming took 3 bases from V and 7 from J, leaving 10 bases between them. The CDR3 loop spans 12 amino acids.

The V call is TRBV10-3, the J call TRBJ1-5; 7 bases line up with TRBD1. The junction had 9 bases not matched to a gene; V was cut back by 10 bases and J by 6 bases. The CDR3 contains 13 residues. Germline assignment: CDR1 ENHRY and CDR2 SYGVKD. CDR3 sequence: CATRDSWSQPQHF. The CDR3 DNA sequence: TGTGCCACCCGGGACAGTTGGAGTCAGCCCCAGCATTTT.